What follows are 4 T cell receptor beta chains derived from one specimen sequenced in a study of T cell responses to AZD1222 COVID-19 vaccine. The method was immunoSEQ multiplex PCR; TCRdb's version includes in-frame clones alone and lacks a portion of them. Of 150,000 or so clones in the sample, roughly nine tenths were seen once. The sequenced sample was peripheral blood, obtained 28 days after the second AZD1222 dose. These receptors all come from an adult who received the AZD1222 COVID-19 vaccine.

The chain has TRBV6-5 and TRBJ2-2; D is possibly TRBD2 (5 bases). CDR3 length equals 13 residues. V lost 7 bases and J lost 11, with 17 bases in between. Germline lookup yields CDR1 MNHEY and CDR2 SVGAGI. DNA for the CDR3: TGTGCCAGCATAAAAGGGCCCGGACTTGAGCTGTTTTTT. Its translation: CASIKGPGLELFF.

In nucleotides, the CDR3 is TGTGCCAGCACCCACGGGAATTCACCCCTCCACTTT. Translated: CASTHGNSPLHF. The chain has TRBV3-1 (or the pseudogene TRBV3-2) and TRBJ1-6; D gene uncertain. Germline V gene lookup returns CDR1 LGHDT and CDR2 YNNKEL (reference sequence). V dropped 7 bases and J dropped 7 bases, with 8 bases sitting between them. The CDR3 consists of 12 residues.

Concerning this clone: The same CDR3 is also encoded by other DNA sequences in this sample. The chain uses TRBV3-1 (or the pseudogene TRBV3-2) and TRBJ2-7, with D possibly matching TRBD2 (5 bases). V was cut by 3 bases and J by 3 bases, with 6 bases left in between. Germline V gene data show CDR1 as LGHDT and CDR2 as YNNKEL (reference sequence). The CDR3 has 12 amino acids. In DNA form, the CDR3 reads TGTGCCAGCAGCCAGAGGGACTACGAGCAGTACTTC. This encodes CASSQRDYEQYF.

The chain joins TRBV19 to TRBJ1-5, with D unclear. Germline V gene data show CDR1 as LNHDA and CDR2 as SQIVND (reference sequence). The CDR3 is 14 amino acids. V lost 1 base to trimming and J lost 8 bases, with 12 bases between them. The CDR3 spells CASSIAPLWEPQHF. The DNA for the CDR3 is TGTGCCAGTAGTATAGCCCCTCTATGGGAGCCCCAGCATTTT. Using reference TRBV19 and TRBJ1-5 for the parts outside the CDR3, the full variable domain is DGGITQSPKYLFRKEGQNVTLSCEQNLNHDAMYWYRQDPGQGLRLIYYSQIVNDFQKGDIAEGYSVSREKKESFPLTVTSAQKNPTAFYLCASSIAPLWEPQHFGDGTRLSIL.